This TCR beta chain came from a study of CD4 and CD8 cells across lung adenocarcinoma regions (dated 2018 in TCRdb). About the study as a whole: The study compared tumor centers with tumor margins to examine intratumor heterogeneity of the T cell receptor repertoire.

The donors were patients who had localized lung adenocarcinoma, which is a subtype of non-small cell lung cancer. These samples came from the centers of localized lung adenocarcinomas. For TCR repertoire analysis, CD8+ T cells taken from tumor tissue were profiled apart from CD4+ T cells. Points on this clonotype: It lacks a known antigen. At one end the junction does not follow the germline gene, possibly because of a read error.

The library was generated by PCR. The sequencer was a HiSeq X Ten. TCRdb reworked the public reads: Q25 trimming with fastp, MiXCR clone assembly, productive beta chains retained. Rows with one shared CDR3 protein collapse into an entry with the most common genes and DNA. The sample data list several thousand distinct CDR3 sequences, and about 45% of these were observed just once. Approximately 19% of the sample is held by the ten biggest clonotypes. The CDR3 measures 16 amino acids from cysteine to phenylalanine. Just the 48-base CDR3 DNA is kept, in frame starting at base 1. The germline V gene yields SGHTS for CDR1 and YDEGEE for CDR2.

Source material: CD8+ T cells from the center of a lung tumor. The cell subset or site label corresponds to: tumor center region. This clonotype was sampled from a female donor with lung adenocarcinoma. The CD4 and CD8 labels of this study may be unreliable. The chain is encoded by TRBV5-8 joined to TRBJ2-3; the D gene assignment is ambiguous. CDR3 region: CASSFAELSATNTQYF. In nucleotides, the sequence is TGTGCCAGCAGCTTCGCGGAGCTGTCAGCCACAAACACTCAGTATTTC.